The 15 T cell receptor beta chains given below trace back to one sample, sequenced in a study of blood T cell repertoires in COVID-19. This table comes from immunoSEQ multiplex PCR, and its TCRdb copy is limited to in-frame clones, with some not included. The sample includes more than 250,000 clones, around 90% seen only once; the top ten take 1.7%. The specimen sequenced was PBMCs or T cells enriched from blood (not recorded which). These TCRs come from a woman aged 18-29 years with acute COVID-19.

J is TRBJ1-6 and V is TRBV6-5, with 10 bases identical to TRBD1. J gave up 7 bases and V 2 bases, and 5 bases lay outside the gene matches. CDR3 length equals 16 residues. Germline V gene sequence: CDR1 MNHEY, CDR2 SVGAGI. CDR3 loop: CASSYEGQGINSPLHF. The CDR3 region has the DNA TGTGCCAGCAGTTACGAGGGACAGGGGATCAATTCACCCCTCCACTTT.

The V gene is TRBV29-1, the J gene TRBJ2-1; D might be TRBD2 (6 bases). Per the germline V gene, CDR1 is SQVTM and CDR2 is ANQGSEA. The germline V and J ends were trimmed by 7 bases and 6 bases, with 16 bases remaining between them. The CDR3 is made up of 13 amino acids. Here the CDR3 reads CSAALRDLNEQFF. Here the CDR3 DNA reads TGCAGCGCCGCATTGCGGGACCTCAATGAGCAGTTCTTC.

This chain uses TRBV19 with TRBJ1-2, with unresolved D. V lost 2 bases to trimming and J lost 0 bases, with 19 bases between them. The CDR3 runs 18 residues. Looked up from germline, CDR1 is LNHDA and CDR2 is SQIVND (reference sequence). The CDR3 sequence: CASSIIWTSGRANYGYTF. The CDR3 bases are TGTGCCAGTAGTATAATCTGGACTAGCGGGAGGGCTAACTATGGCTACACCTTC.

V is TRBV19 and J is TRBJ2-5, with a possible D match to TRBD2 (6 bases). Germline values: CDR1 LNHDA, CDR2 SQIVND (reference sequence). CDR3 length: 15 amino acids. V lost 7 bases and J 2 bases, leaving 17 bases between the germline ends. CDR3 in DNA: TGTGCCAGTAAATCTAGCGATACTGTACAAGAGACCCAGTACTTC. This encodes CASKSSDTVQETQYF.

The V and J genes are TRBV29-1 and TRBJ1-2; a weak D match, TRBD1 (6 bases). The V gene's germline CDR1 is SQVTM and CDR2 ANQGSEA. Between the trimmed V and J ends, which lost 5 bases and 8 bases, there was a span of 12 bases. There are 11 residues in the CDR3. CDR3 bases: TGCAGCGTTCAATCGGGGGGCGGCTACACCTTC. This translates into CSVQSGGGYTF.

The chain joins TRBV4-3 to TRBJ1-4; D uncertain. The CDR3 is made up of 16 amino acids. V lost 1 base and J lost 0, with 9 bases in between. Germline V gene sequence: CDR1 LGHNA, CDR2 YSLEER. The CDR3 loop is CASSQVSGATNEKLFF. Here the CDR3 DNA reads TGCGCCAGCAGCCAAGTGTCAGGTGCAACTAATGAAAAACTGTTTTTT.

This chain links TRBV7-6 with TRBJ1-4; D is ambiguous. Between the trimmed V and J ends, which lost 5 bases and 5 bases, there was a span of 15 bases. Germline V CDR1 and CDR2: SGHVS, FNYEAQ. The CDR3 has 15 residues. The CDR3 sequence: CASSHTVQPNEKLFF. For the CDR3, the DNA is TGTGCCAGCAGCCACACCGTACAGCCGAATGAAAAACTGTTTTTT.

The gene calls are TRBV5-1 and TRBJ2-7; D might be TRBD1 (5 bases). The CDR3 is 14 residues long. Trimming shortened V by 0 bases and J by 3 bases, and 10 bases separated the two germline ends. The germline CDR1 and CDR2 sequences are SGHRS and YFSETQ. The CDR3: CASSLDRLGYEQYF. DNA for the CDR3: TGCGCCAGCAGCTTGGACAGGTTGGGCTACGAGCAGTACTTC.

V usage is TRBV5-8 and J usage is TRBJ2-1; 12 positions match TRBD2. This CDR3 spans 15 amino acids. V lost 5 bases to trimming and J lost 6 bases; unmatched junction nucleotides: 6. CDR1 and CDR2 (germline): SGHTS, YDEGEE. The DNA for the CDR3 is TGTGCCAGCAGGATCAGACTAGCGGGAGTCAATGAGCAGTTCTTC. Translation gives CASRIRLAGVNEQFF. Full variable domain (remainder filled in from reference TRBV5-8 and TRBJ2-1): EAGVTQSPTHLIKTRGQQATLRCSPISGHTSVYWYQQALGLGLQFLLWYDEGEERNRGNFPPRFSGRQFPNYSSELNVNALELEDSALYLCASRIRLAGVNEQFFGPGTRLTVL.

With respect to this clone: Other DNA sequences in the same sample also yield this CDR3. The DNA of the CDR3 is TGTGCCAGCAGCTTAGGGGCGGGGGAAAAACTGTTTTTT. Its translation: CASSLGAGEKLFF. The genes are TRBV5-4 and TRBJ1-4; D possibly corresponds to TRBD1 (5 bases). CDR3 length: 13 amino acids. Trimming stripped 2 bases from V and 8 bases from J, with 10 bases between. CDR1 and CDR2 (germline): SGHNT, YYREEE (reference sequence).

This chain uses TRBV7-9 with TRBJ2-5, with D perhaps TRBD1 (6 bases). Trimming took off 2 bases at V and 2 bases at J, with 9 bases between the two ends. The CDR3 has 14 amino acids. Germline assignment: CDR1 SEHNR and CDR2 FQNEAQ (reference sequence). CDR3 protein: CASSLQGSQETQYF. The CDR3 DNA follows: TGTGCCAGCAGCTTACAGGGGTCACAAGAGACCCAGTACTTC.

This rearrangement joins TRBV11-2 to TRBJ2-7, with unresolved D. CDR1 is SGHAT, CDR2 FQNNGV, per germline. V shed 1 base and J shed 1 base, with 11 bases lying between them. CDR3 length equals 15 residues. The CDR3 sequence is CASSLAGSRSYEQYF. Written as DNA, the CDR3 is TGTGCCAGCAGCTTAGCTGGTAGCCGATCCTACGAGCAGTACTTC.

The chain combines TRBV5-1 with TRBJ2-3; no clear D. The ends were cut back, 2 bases at V and 2 bases at J, with 9 bases in the middle. This CDR3 region has 14 residues. Germline V gene lookup returns CDR1 SGHRS and CDR2 YFSETQ. The CDR3 bases are TGCGCCAGCAGCTTACCCAGAACCACAGATACGCAGTATTTT. This encodes CASSLPRTTDTQYF.

This clone appeared once. The CDR3 region has the DNA TGTGCCTGGAGTGAAAAAAAGAAAGCGGCTAGCAATCAGCCCCAGCATTTT. Its protein product is CAWSEKKKAASNQPQHF. The V and J genes are TRBV30 and TRBJ1-5; D is ambiguous. V lost 1 base and J 0 bases, leaving 16 bases between the germline ends. The CDR3 is 17 residues long. CDR1 GTSNPN and CDR2 SVGIG come from the germline V gene (reference sequence).

This chain links TRBV7-3 with TRBJ2-1, with 9 bases aligning to TRBD2. With 5 bases clipped from V and 3 bases from J, the junction kept 8 bases outside the gene matches. CDR3 length: 16 amino acids. Germline loops: CDR1 SGHTA, CDR2 FQGTGA. In DNA, the CDR3 is TGTGCCAGCAGCCCCATGATAGCGGGAGTCTACAATGAGCAGTTCTTC. Amino acid sequence: CASSPMIAGVYNEQFF.